What follows are 18 T cell receptor beta chains derived from one specimen sequenced in a study of T-cell reconstitution after alpha-beta-depleted transplantation in children. As it was prepared, the TCRbeta library received unique molecular identifiers. TCRdb reprocessed the PCR reads with MiXCR, giving one entry per CDR3 protein. The sample holds just over 950,000 distinct CDR3 sequences, roughly 31% seen once. The material sequenced was PBMCs, mostly from graft donor cells, taken 360 days after TCRalphabeta/CD19-depleted stem cell transplant. These receptors all come from a boy younger than two who had a stem cell transplant for SCID, so the T cells may come from the graft donor.

This clonotype was seen once. The chain carries TRBV6-1 and TRBJ2-1, with 7 positions matching TRBD1. This CDR3 has 13 residues. The V segment lost 9 bases and the J segment 5 bases; nucleotides outside the gene matches: 7. The germline V gene encodes CDR1 MNHNS and CDR2 SASEGT. The CDR3 loop reads CARSRDSNNEQFF. For the CDR3, the DNA is TGTGCCAGATCCCGGGACAGCAACAATGAGCAGTTCTTC.

The DNA for the CDR3 is TGTGCCAGCAGCCAAGAACAGCGCAGAGGGAGTCCAGATACGCAGTATTTT. This codes for CASSQEQRRGSPDTQYF. The gene calls are TRBV3-1 and TRBJ2-3; perhaps TRBD2 as D (5 bases). Trimming removed 0 bases at V and 4 bases at J, with 17 bases between. The CDR3 contains 17 residues. CDR1 and CDR2 from the germline V gene are LGHDT and YNNKEL (reference sequence).

The gene calls are TRBV10-3 and TRBJ2-1, with D possibly being TRBD1 (6 bases). The CDR3 is 15 residues long. Trimming removed 0 bases from V and 1 base from J, with 7 bases in between. Germline V gives CDR1 ENHRY, CDR2 SYGVKD. The chain's CDR3 is CAISESRGSYNEQFF. The DNA of the CDR3 is TGTGCCATCAGTGAGTCGAGGGGGTCCTACAATGAGCAGTTCTTC.

The chain uses TRBV5-1 and TRBJ1-2; tentatively, D is TRBD1 (5 bases). The CDR3 has 13 residues. V dropped 4 bases and J dropped 2 bases, with 9 bases sitting between them. CDR1 and CDR2 (germline): SGHRS, YFSETQ. CDR3 in amino acids: CASSDGTNYGYTF. The CDR3 DNA reads TGCGCCAGCAGCGACGGGACGAACTATGGCTACACCTTC.

The gene calls are TRBV29-1 and TRBJ1-2, with unresolved D. This CDR3 is 12 amino acids long. Trimming cost V 5 bases and J 4 bases, with 11 bases left between them. Germline loops: CDR1 SQVTM, CDR2 ANQGSEA. Here the CDR3 reads CSVFNSLYGYTF. For the CDR3, the DNA is TGCAGCGTTTTTAACAGCCTCTATGGCTACACCTTC.

J is TRBJ2-3 and V is TRBV20-1; TRBD1 agrees at 9 bases. The CDR3 length is 16 residues. Germline assignment: CDR1 DFQATT and CDR2 SNEGSKA (reference sequence). Losses at the gene ends were 1 base for V and 3 bases for J; bases not matched to a gene: 8. As DNA, the CDR3 is TGCAGTGCTAGAGGACAGGGGGGAGGAAGGACAGATACGCAGTATTTT. Translated: CSARGQGGGRTDTQYF.

This clonotype showed up just a few times. The chain recombines TRBV12-3 or TRBV12-4 with TRBJ1-1; D is undetermined. The CDR3 extends over 16 amino acids. Trimming cost V 3 bases and J 1 base, with 15 bases left between them. As DNA, the CDR3 is TGTGCCAGCAGTTTCTACGCCGGGCAGACGAACACTGAAGCTTTCTTT. It is translated as CASSFYAGQTNTEAFF.

There are a few counts of this clonotype. This chain joins TRBV5-1 and TRBJ2-5; no firm D call. Germline CDR1 SGHRS, CDR2 YFSETQ. The CDR3 runs to 14 residues. V was clipped by 1 base and J by 1 base, with 8 bases between them. The CDR3 is CASSLNQAQETQYF. The CDR3 DNA follows: TGCGCCAGCAGCTTGAACCAGGCCCAAGAGACCCAGTACTTC.

This chain joins TRBV19 and TRBJ1-1, with D perhaps TRBD1 (5 bases). Germline loops: CDR1 LNHDA, CDR2 SQIVND (reference sequence). The CDR3 runs 14 residues. Trimming shortened V by 0 bases and J by 3 bases, and 8 bases separated the two germline ends. The CDR3 DNA reads as TGTGCCAGTAGTATAGATTCCAGGGACACTGAAGCTTTCTTT. Protein product: CASSIDSRDTEAFF. Together with reference TRBV19 and TRBJ1-1, the CDR3 gives the full variable domain: DGGITQSPKYLFRKEGQNVTLSCEQNLNHDAMYWYRQDPGQGLRLIYYSQIVNDFQKGDIAEGYSVSREKKESFPLTVTSAQKNPTAFYLCASSIDSRDTEAFFGQGTRLTVV.

The chain has TRBV6-5 and TRBJ1-1; D call uncertain. Germline CDR1 MNHEY, CDR2 SVGAGI. The CDR3 consists of 15 residues. Trimming left V 5 bases short and J 0 bases short, with 13 bases between. The CDR3 loop is CASSPPPYVNTEAFF. In DNA, the CDR3 is TGTGCCAGCAGTCCTCCTCCGTACGTGAACACTGAAGCTTTCTTT.

This clonotype was observed a few times. The J gene is TRBJ2-5, the V gene TRBV11-1, with D uncertain. V lost 2 bases and J lost 2, with 12 bases in between. Germline CDR1 is SGHAT and CDR2 is FQDESV (reference sequence). This CDR3 has 15 amino acids. In DNA, the CDR3 is TGTGCCAGCAGCTTACCGGACGTGGGACAAGAGACCCAGTACTTC. Residues: CASSLPDVGQETQYF.

This clonotype came up a few times. The chain joins TRBV20-1 to TRBJ2-1, with D maybe TRBD1 (8 bases). The length of the CDR3 is 14 residues. The germline V and J ends were trimmed by 5 bases and 4 bases, with 15 bases remaining between them. Per germline, CDR1 DFQATT and CDR2 SNEGSKA (reference sequence). The CDR3 loop reads CSALQGGGYNEQFF. DNA of the CDR3: TGCAGTGCTCTACAGGGGGGGGGTTACAATGAGCAGTTCTTC.

The chain carries TRBV7-8 and TRBJ2-1; D perhaps matches TRBD2 (6 bases). V was shortened by 2 bases and J by 8 bases, with 16 bases between the two germline ends. Germline V lookup: CDR1 SGHVS, CDR2 FQNEAQ. The CDR3 runs 15 residues. CDR3 sequence (DNA): TGTGCCAGCAGCTTACCTCGGACCCGGAGGGATGAGCAGTTCTTC. It is translated as CASSLPRTRRDEQFF. The whole variable domain, remainder taken from reference TRBV7-8 and TRBJ2-1, is GAGVSQSPRYKVAKRGQDVALRCDPISGHVSLFWYQQALGQGPEFLTYFQNEAQLDKSGLPSDRFFAERPEGSVSTLKIQRTQQEDSAVYLCASSLPRTRRDEQFFGPGTRLTVL.

The chain links TRBV20-1 to TRBJ2-5; TRBD2 might be the D (5 bases). V shed 0 bases and J shed 5 bases, with 13 bases lying between them. Germline CDR1 is DFQATT and CDR2 is SNEGSKA (reference sequence). The CDR3 is made up of 14 amino acids. The CDR3 loop reads CSARDLLVAETQYF. In DNA, the CDR3 is TGCAGTGCTAGAGATCTACTAGTTGCGGAGACCCAGTACTTC.

J is TRBJ2-1 and V is TRBV5-5, with 10 nucleotides matching TRBD1. Germline loops: CDR1 SGHKS, CDR2 YYEKEE (reference sequence). Trimming took 2 bases from V and 5 from J; bases not matched to a gene: 10. The CDR3 consists of 17 residues. CDR3 residues: CASSLSPGTGEDNEQFF. CDR3 nucleotide sequence: TGTGCCAGCAGCTTATCTCCCGGGACAGGGGAAGACAATGAGCAGTTCTTC.

J is TRBJ2-7 and V is TRBV27, with TRBD1 matching 9 bases. V was clipped by 5 bases and J by 4 bases; unmatched bases: 9. The CDR3 contains 15 residues. Germline CDR1 and CDR2: MNHEY and SMNVEV (reference sequence). CDR3 sequence: CASSPPGTGLYEQYF. The CDR3 DNA reads as TGTGCCAGCAGTCCCCCCGGGACAGGGCTATACGAGCAGTACTTC.

The chain couples TRBV20-1 to TRBJ2-3; D may match TRBD1 or TRBD2 (6 bases each). V lost 7 bases and J lost 2, with 13 bases in between. There are 13 residues in the CDR3. The germline gives CDR1 DFQATT, CDR2 SNEGSKA (reference sequence). CDR3 region: CSVGGDNTDTQYF. CDR3 bases: TGCAGTGTAGGAGGGGACAACACAGATACGCAGTATTTT.

The rearrangement uses TRBV2 and TRBJ2-7, with 11 bases lining up with TRBD1. J gave up 2 bases and V 4 bases, and 1 base lay outside the gene matches. This CDR3 has 14 residues. The V gene's germline CDR1 is SNHLY and CDR2 FYNNEI. CDR3 DNA sequence: TGTGCCAGCAGTGGGACAGGGGGCCCCTACGAGCAGTACTTC. The encoded protein is CASSGTGGPYEQYF.